The source of this T cell receptor beta chain is a study of CXCR3-negative and CXCR3-positive naive CD8 T cells. General study results and limits: High diversity, comparable across both naive subsets, contrasted with much lower diversity in memory CD8+ cells.

Details on this clonotype: Its target is unknown.

This CDR3 contains 16 residues. Germline V gene data show CDR1 as MNHEY and CDR2 as SVGAGI. Subsets of CD8+ T cells were each sorted in triplicate at 300,000 cells apiece. The libraries of TRB cDNA were prepared using 5' RACE with UMI labels. TCRdb derives one entry per CDR3 protein from the 5' RACE reads, leaving out DNA. The sample yields about 48,000 distinct CDR3 sequences, of which the top ten take up over 12%. The chain employs TRBV6-5 and TRBJ2-7; with no DNA, the TCRdb D assignment of TRBD2 cannot be verified. Material: memory CD8+ T cells from blood. This TCR was recovered from a human donor in good health. Some clones in this sample may be carry-over from other donors' samples. The chain's CDR3 is CASSFGLSRAIYEQYF.